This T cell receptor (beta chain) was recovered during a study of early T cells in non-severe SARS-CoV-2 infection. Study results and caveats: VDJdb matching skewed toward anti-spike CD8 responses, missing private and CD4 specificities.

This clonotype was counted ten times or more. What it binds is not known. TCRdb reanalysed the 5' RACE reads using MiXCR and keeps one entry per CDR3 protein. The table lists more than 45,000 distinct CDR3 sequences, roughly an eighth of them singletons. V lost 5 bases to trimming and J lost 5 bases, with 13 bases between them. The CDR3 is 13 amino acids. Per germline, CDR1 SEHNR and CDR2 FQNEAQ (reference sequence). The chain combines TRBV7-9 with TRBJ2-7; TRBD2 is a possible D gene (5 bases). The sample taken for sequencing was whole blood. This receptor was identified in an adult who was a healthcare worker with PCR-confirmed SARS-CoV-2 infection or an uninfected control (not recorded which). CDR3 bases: TGTGCCAGCAGCAGTCGGGGATCGGACGAGCAGTACTTC. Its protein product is CASSSRGSDEQYF.